This entry lists 21 T cell receptor beta chains sequenced from one sample in a study of blood T cell repertoires in COVID-19. Sequenced by immunoSEQ multiplex PCR; TCRdb stores in-frame clones only, minus some. The repertoire has about 63,000 clones, about 78% of them found once; the top ten carry 50%. The sequencing sample was made of peripheral blood. These receptors originate from a woman older than 75 with acute or convalescent COVID-19.

This CDR3 is CASSQSGATNEKLFF. The CDR3 DNA is TGTGCCAGCAGCCAGTCAGGGGCAACTAATGAAAAACTGTTTTTT. This chain connects TRBV3-1 (or the pseudogene TRBV3-2) to TRBJ1-4; weak D call: TRBD1 (6 bases). V was pared by 3 bases and J by 0 bases, with 8 bases between. The CDR3 has 15 amino acids. Germline V gene sequence: CDR1 LGHDT, CDR2 YNNKEL (reference sequence).

The V call is TRBV10-2, the J call TRBJ2-5, with 7 bases lining up with TRBD2. Losses at the gene ends were 0 bases for V and 4 bases for J; bases not matched to a gene: 5. The germline V gene has CDR1 WSHSY and CDR2 SAAADI. The CDR3 is 15 residues long. The CDR3 region has the DNA TGCGCCAGCAGTGAGTCAGTGGTAGCGGGAGAGACCCAGTACTTC. Amino acids: CASSESVVAGETQYF.

This clone was found once. This CDR3 is CASRAGKGVNQPQHF. CDR3 bases: TGTGCCAGCCGAGCCGGAAAGGGGGTCAATCAGCCCCAGCATTTT. The chain recombines TRBV28 with TRBJ1-5; a weak D match, TRBD1 (6 bases). The ends were cut back, 8 bases at V and 3 bases at J, with 17 bases in the middle. The CDR3 is 15 amino acids. In germline, CDR1 is MDHEN, CDR2 SYDVKM.

In its sample, this clone was seen a few times. The chain couples TRBV30 to TRBJ1-4; unclear D gene. CDR3 size: 15 residues. Trimming cost V 0 bases and J 8 bases, with 16 bases left between them. Germline CDR1 GTSNPN, CDR2 SVGIG (reference sequence). The CDR3 bases are TGTGCCTGGAGTGTACTAGGCAGGCCCGAGGAAAAACTGTTTTTT. This codes for CAWSVLGRPEEKLFF.

The chain uses TRBV4-2 and TRBJ2-5, with 9 bases lining up with TRBD2. V lost 1 base, J lost 3 bases, and 9 bases stayed unmatched. The CDR3 is made up of 17 amino acids. Germline CDR1 reads LGHNA; CDR2 reads YNFKEQ. CDR3 amino acids: CASSQVLSGGREETQYF. CDR3 coding DNA: TGTGCCAGCAGCCAAGTGTTGTCCGGCGGGAGGGAAGAGACCCAGTACTTC.

This sequence joins TRBV19 and TRBJ1-2; D not certain. The CDR3 has 15 residues. V lost 6 bases to trimming and J lost 0 bases, with 14 bases between them. Germline assignment: CDR1 LNHDA and CDR2 SQIVND (reference sequence). CDR3 coding DNA: TGTGCCAGTAGCCTCGTGCGGGGAACTAACTATGGCTACACCTTC. It codes for CASSLVRGTNYGYTF.

V usage is TRBV7-2 and J usage is TRBJ1-2; D unresolved. CDR3 length: 15 residues. The germline CDR1 and CDR2 sequences are SGHTA and FQGNSA. V was pared by 0 bases and J by 6 bases, with 14 bases between. CDR3 nucleotide sequence: TGTGCCAGCAGCTTAGCGGCGGGAAGGAAAAATGGCTACACCTTC. This gives the protein CASSLAAGRKNGYTF.

This chain links TRBV19 with TRBJ1-5; D is perhaps TRBD1 (5 bases). The CDR3 runs to 15 residues. From germline, CDR1 is LNHDA and CDR2 SQIVND (reference sequence). V gave up 2 bases and J gave up 7 bases, with 15 bases separating them. The CDR3 reads CASSISSGWFQPQHF. The CDR3 DNA reads as TGTGCCAGTAGTATATCCTCAGGGTGGTTCCAGCCCCAGCATTTT.

This chain links TRBV7-2 with TRBJ2-7, with 8 nucleotides matching TRBD1. This CDR3 has 16 residues. Germline-derived CDR1 and CDR2 are SGHTA and FQGNSA. V dropped 1 base and J dropped 2; count of bases not matched to a gene: 7. This CDR3 is CASSLGQGTGPYEQYF. Here the CDR3 DNA reads TGTGCCAGCAGCTTAGGGCAGGGGACAGGACCCTACGAGCAGTACTTC.

The V and J genes are TRBV13 and TRBJ2-1; possible D gene TRBD1, 5 bases. Germline CDR1 is PRHDT and CDR2 is FYEKMQ (reference sequence). The length of the CDR3 is 14 residues. Trimming took off 2 bases at V and 4 bases at J, with 9 bases between the two ends. Here the CDR3 DNA reads TGTGCCAGCAGCTTAAGGCAGGGTTACAATGAGCAGTTCTTC. It yields the protein CASSLRQGYNEQFF.

The chain is built from TRBV28 and TRBJ1-2, with D tentatively TRBD1 (5 bases). This CDR3 is 14 amino acids long. Germline values: CDR1 MDHEN, CDR2 SYDVKM. V dropped 7 bases and J dropped 8 bases, with 20 bases sitting between them. CDR3 DNA sequence: TGTGCCAGCATAGAATCCCAGGGCTCACGCGGCTACACCTTC. Translated: CASIESQGSRGYTF.

The V call is TRBV2, the J call TRBJ2-1, with 7 nucleotides matching TRBD1. This CDR3 spans 14 amino acids. CDR1 and CDR2 (germline): SNHLY, FYNNEI. V lost 3 bases to trimming and J lost 3 bases; unmatched junction nucleotides: 2. The CDR3 DNA sequence: TGTGCCAGCAGTGACAGGGGGTTCTACAATGAGCAGTTCTTC. Translating gives CASSDRGFYNEQFF. The entire variable domain, with the rest obtained from reference TRBV2 and TRBJ2-1, is as follows: EPEVTQTPSHQVTQMGQEVILRCVPISNHLYFYWYRQILGQKVEFLVSFYNNEISEKSEIFDDQFSVERPDGSNFTLKIRSTKLEDSAMYFCASSDRGFYNEQFFGPGTRLTVL.

This clone was found once. The chain employs TRBV7-9 and TRBJ2-7; D may be TRBD1 (5 bases). Per the germline V gene, CDR1 is SEHNR and CDR2 is FQNEAQ (reference sequence). This CDR3 comprises 14 residues. With 3 bases removed from V and 6 bases from J, the gap between germline ends came to 15 bases. CDR3 bases: TGTGCCAGCAGCTTCCCAGGGCGTAGGTTCGAGCAGTACTTC. Protein sequence: CASSFPGRRFEQYF.

This clone was recorded a few times. This chain uses TRBV10-3 with TRBJ1-2; 12 positions agree with TRBD1. After removal of 7 bases from V and 7 bases from J, the junction contained 16 bases not matched to a gene. CDR3 size: 17 residues. CDR1 and CDR2 from the germline V gene are ENHRY and SYGVKD. The CDR3 DNA sequence: TGTGCCATCAACCCCCAACCGGGACAGGGGGCTAATGGTGGCTACACCTTC. Amino acids: CAINPQPGQGANGGYTF.

By share, this clone counts as medium-sized. The chain employs TRBV9 and TRBJ1-4, with TRBD1 as a possible D gene (5 bases). Germline loops: CDR1 SGDLS, CDR2 YYNGEE. V was cut by 5 bases and J by 3 bases, with 11 bases left in between. This CDR3 has 14 amino acids. The CDR3 is CASSFRQSNEKLFF. CDR3 coding DNA: TGTGCCAGCAGTTTCAGACAGTCTAATGAAAAACTGTTTTTT.

The V gene is TRBV24-1, the J gene TRBJ2-1, with 10 bases matching TRBD2. The CDR3 contains 17 residues. With V trimmed by 4 bases and J by 6 bases, 11 bases remained unmatched. Germline assignment: CDR1 KGHDR and CDR2 SFDVKD. CDR3 sequence reads: CATSDSRSGRGVNEQFF. The CDR3 coding sequence is TGTGCCACCAGTGACAGCCGAAGCGGGAGGGGGGTCAATGAGCAGTTCTTC.

This sequence joins TRBV11-2 and TRBJ2-5; 16 bases are shared with TRBD2. V trimming: 1 base; J trimming: 5 bases; junction bases outside the gene matches: 7. The CDR3 runs to 18 residues. Germline CDR1 is SGHAT and CDR2 is FQNNGV. DNA for the CDR3: TGTGCCAGCAGCTTAGTGGGACTAGCGGGAGGGAGGGGTGAGACCCAGTACTTC. Protein product: CASSLVGLAGGRGETQYF. The full variable domain, in which reference TRBV11-2 and TRBJ2-5 provide the parts outside the CDR3, is EAGVAQSPRYKIIEKRQSVAFWCNPISGHATLYWYQQILGQGPKLLIQFQNNGVVDDSQLPKDRFSAERLKGVDSTLKIQPAKLEDSAVYLCASSLVGLAGGRGETQYFGPGTRLLVL.

The chain employs TRBV29-1 and TRBJ2-7; TRBD2 agrees at 11 bases. This CDR3 is built from 12 residues. Germline lookup yields CDR1 SQVTM and CDR2 ANQGSEA. With V trimmed by 7 bases and J by 7 bases, 6 bases remained unmatched. This CDR3 reads CSGGLAGGEQYF. The CDR3 coding sequence is TGCAGCGGAGGGCTAGCGGGAGGTGAGCAGTACTTC.

The CDR3 region has the DNA TGTGCCAGCAGCTTGGTCGGGAACCAAGAGACCCAGTACTTC. Amino acid sequence: CASSLVGNQETQYF. The chain is built from TRBV5-4 and TRBJ2-5; D may be TRBD2 (5 bases). This CDR3 is built from 14 residues. Germline-derived CDR1 and CDR2 are SGHNT and YYREEE (reference sequence). V lost 0 bases to trimming and J lost 0 bases, with 6 bases between them.

The chain has TRBV28 and TRBJ1-5; no clear D. Germline V gene data show CDR1 as MDHEN and CDR2 as SYDVKM. There are 16 residues in the CDR3. V was clipped by 2 bases and J by 2 bases, with 13 bases between them. CDR3 DNA: TGTGCCAGCAGTTTAGGTCTGCGGTGGGGCAATCAGCCCCAGCATTTT. Translated, it gives CASSLGLRWGNQPQHF.

The rearrangement uses TRBV27 and TRBJ2-7; the match to TRBD2 covers 7 bases. The junction had 3 bases not matched to a gene; V was cut back by 3 bases and J by 7 bases. This CDR3 is 12 amino acids long. CDR1 and CDR2 (germline): MNHEY, SMNVEV (reference sequence). CDR3 DNA sequence: TGTGCCAGCAGTTTTGCGCGGGGGGAGCAGTACTTC. Translation: CASSFARGEQYF.